This T cell receptor (beta chain) was sequenced in a study of regulatory T cells in long-lasting Graves disease. About the research overall: The study enrolled newly diagnosed Graves' patients on antithyroid drugs under 3 months.

General study results and limits: Possibly, accuracy suffered from the small sample size. There was favoring of TRBV28, TRBJ1-2 and TRBJ2-5 in persistent disease.

The CDR3 loop spans 14 amino acids. The trim removed 5 bases at V and 6 bases at J, leaving 6 bases unmatched. Germline CDR1 SNHLY, CDR2 FYNNEI. Comments on this clonotype: The antigen is not known.

According to the study, TCR beta libraries were built with iRepertoire HTBI primers and CDR3-region Arm-PCR. Using its own MiXCR run on the multiplex PCR reads, TCRdb lists one record per CDR3 protein. The sample yields 300,000 to 400,000 distinct CDR3 sequences, roughly 18% seen once. Regarding time point: newly diagnosed GD, antithyroid drugs for less than 3 months. PBMC-extracted RNA yielded the TCR library. This sequence joins TRBV2 and TRBJ1-5, with 8 bases lining up with TRBD1. The clonotype was recovered from a female donor with Graves disease. Specimen: peripheral blood mononuclear cells (PBMCs), collected at new diagnosis, from a patient treated with antithyroid drugs. CDR3: CASSSQGVAQPQHF. CDR3 in DNA: TGTGCCAGCAGTTCACAGGGGGTTGCTCAGCCCCAGCATTTT.